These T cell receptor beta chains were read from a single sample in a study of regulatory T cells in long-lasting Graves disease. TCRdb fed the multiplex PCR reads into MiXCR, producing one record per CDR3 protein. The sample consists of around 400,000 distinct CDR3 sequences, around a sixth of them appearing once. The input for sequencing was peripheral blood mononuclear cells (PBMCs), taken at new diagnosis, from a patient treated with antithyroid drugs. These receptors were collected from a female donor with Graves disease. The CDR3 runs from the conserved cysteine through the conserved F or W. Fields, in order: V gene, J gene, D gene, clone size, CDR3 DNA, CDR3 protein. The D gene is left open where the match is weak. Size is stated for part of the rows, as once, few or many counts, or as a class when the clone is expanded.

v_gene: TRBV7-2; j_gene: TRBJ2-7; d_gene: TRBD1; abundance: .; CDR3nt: TGTGCCAGCAGCCCCCCACAGGGGGCGCGCGAGCAGTACTTC; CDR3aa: CASSPPQGAREQYF
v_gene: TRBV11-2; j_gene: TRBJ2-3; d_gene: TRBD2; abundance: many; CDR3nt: TGTGCCAGCAGCTTAGTCCTAGCGGGGGGGCCGTGGGGTACGCAGTATTTT; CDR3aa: CASSLVLAGGPWGTQYF
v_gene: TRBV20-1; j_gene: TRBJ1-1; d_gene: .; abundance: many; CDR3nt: TGCAGTGCTAGGGGCCCGGTGAACACTGAAGCTTTCTTT; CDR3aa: CSARGPVNTEAFF
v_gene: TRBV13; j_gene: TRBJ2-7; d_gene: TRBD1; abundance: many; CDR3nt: TGTGCCAGCAGCCCTCCGGGGTTCAGGGGGCCCTCCTACGAGCAGTACTTC; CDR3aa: CASSPPGFRGPSYEQYF
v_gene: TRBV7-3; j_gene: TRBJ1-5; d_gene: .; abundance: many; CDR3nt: TGTGCCAGCAGCTTAAGACCCGTCGGGGCCCAGCATTTT; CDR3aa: CASSLRPVGAQHF
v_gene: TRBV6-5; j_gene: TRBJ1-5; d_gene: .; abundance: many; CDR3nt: TGTGCCAGCAGTTATGTTCAGGGGAATCAGCCCCAGCATTTT; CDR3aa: CASSYVQGNQPQHF
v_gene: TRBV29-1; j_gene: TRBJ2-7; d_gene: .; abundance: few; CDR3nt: TGCAGCGGTACGTCCTCCGACGAGCAGTACTTC; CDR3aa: CSGTSSDEQYF
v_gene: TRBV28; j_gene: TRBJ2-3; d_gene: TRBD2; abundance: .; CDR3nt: TGTGCCAGCAGTGGAGGGCCTAGCGGTCCCCGGGGAGATACGCAGTATTTT; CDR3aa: CASSGGPSGPRGDTQYF
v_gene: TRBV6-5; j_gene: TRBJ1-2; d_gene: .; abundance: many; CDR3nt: TGTGCCAGCAGTTACCGCGGGTATGGAGGCTACACCTTC; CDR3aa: CASSYRGYGGYTF
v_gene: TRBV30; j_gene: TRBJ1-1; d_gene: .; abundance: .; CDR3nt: TGTGCCTGGGACCAGGGTTTCACTGAAGCTTTCTTT; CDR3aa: CAWDQGFTEAFF
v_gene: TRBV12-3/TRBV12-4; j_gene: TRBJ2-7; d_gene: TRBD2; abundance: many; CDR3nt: TGTGCCAGCTGCCGAGCGGGAGGACCACAGGAGCAGTACTTC; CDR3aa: CASCRAGGPQEQYF
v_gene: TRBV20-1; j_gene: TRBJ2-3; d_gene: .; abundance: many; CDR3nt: TGCAGTGCTAGGATTCCATTCGCAGATACGCAGTATTTT; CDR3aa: CSARIPFADTQYF
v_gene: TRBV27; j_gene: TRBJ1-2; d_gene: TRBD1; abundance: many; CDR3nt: TGTGCCAGCAGTCGGGACAGGGGCCAGAACTATGGCTACACCTTC; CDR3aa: CASSRDRGQNYGYTF
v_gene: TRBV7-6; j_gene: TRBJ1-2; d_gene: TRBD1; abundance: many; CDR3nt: TGTGCCAGCAGCTTAGCCTTGGACAGGGCCCATCCGGGCTACACCTTC; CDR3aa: CASSLALDRAHPGYTF
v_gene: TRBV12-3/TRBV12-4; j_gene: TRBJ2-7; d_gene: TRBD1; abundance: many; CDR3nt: TGTGCCAGCAGTTTGGGGACAGGGAAGCCGGTTGAGCAGTACTTC; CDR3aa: CASSLGTGKPVEQYF
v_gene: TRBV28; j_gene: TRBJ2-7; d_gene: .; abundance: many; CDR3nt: TGTGCCAGCAGTGTGACAGGCGATACCTACGAGCAGTACTTC; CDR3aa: CASSVTGDTYEQYF
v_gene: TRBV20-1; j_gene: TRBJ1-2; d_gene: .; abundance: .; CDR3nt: TGCAGTGCTAGCGGTTGGGCGGAACCTGCTAACTATGGCTACACCTTC; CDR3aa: CSASGWAEPANYGYTF
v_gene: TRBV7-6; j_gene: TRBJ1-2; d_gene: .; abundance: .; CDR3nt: TGTGCCAGCAGCCACGCAGTGGTGGATCATGGCTACACCTTC; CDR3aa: CASSHAVVDHGYTF
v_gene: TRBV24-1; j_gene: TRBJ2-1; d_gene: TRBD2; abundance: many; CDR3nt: TGTGCCACCAGTGATGCAACTAGCGGGGCTTACTACAATGAGCAGTTCTTC; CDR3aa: CATSDATSGAYYNEQFF
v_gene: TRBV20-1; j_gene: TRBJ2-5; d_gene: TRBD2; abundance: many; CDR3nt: TGCAGTGCTAGAGATCAGGAGCGGGAGGGCCTCCTAGAGACCCAGTACTTC; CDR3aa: CSARDQEREGLLETQYF
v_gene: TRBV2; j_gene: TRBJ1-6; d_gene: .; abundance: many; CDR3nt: TGTGCCAGCAGTGAGGGGGCTTCCTATAATTCACCCCTCCACTTT; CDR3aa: CASSEGASYNSPLHF
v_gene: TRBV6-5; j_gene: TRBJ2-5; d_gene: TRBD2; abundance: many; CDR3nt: TGTGCCAGCAGTTCAGGGACTAGTTACGAGACCCAGTACTTC; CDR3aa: CASSSGTSYETQYF
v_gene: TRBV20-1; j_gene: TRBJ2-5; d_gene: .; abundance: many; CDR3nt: TGCAGTGCTAGTAGATGGGGGGCGGGGGAGACCCAGTACTTC; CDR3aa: CSASRWGAGETQYF
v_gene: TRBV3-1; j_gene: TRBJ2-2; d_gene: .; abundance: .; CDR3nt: TGTGCCAGCAGCCAACTTATACCGGTAGCGGAGACCGGGGAGCTGTTTTTT; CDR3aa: CASSQLIPVAETGELFF
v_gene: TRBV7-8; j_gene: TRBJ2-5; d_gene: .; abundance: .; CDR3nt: TGTGCCAGCAGCTTCGGAGCGTACCAAGAGACCCAGTACTTC; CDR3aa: CASSFGAYQETQYF
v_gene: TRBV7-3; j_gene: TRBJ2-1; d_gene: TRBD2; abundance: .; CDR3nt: TGTGCCAGCAGCTTAAGGGCGTTTGAAAGACTAGCGGGAGTAGGGAATGAGCAGTTCTTC; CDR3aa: CASSLRAFERLAGVGNEQFF
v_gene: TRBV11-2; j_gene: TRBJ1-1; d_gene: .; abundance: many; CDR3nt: TGTGCCAGCAGCCAAGCGTTTACCGGCGGGGCTGAAGCTTTCTTT; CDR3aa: CASSQAFTGGAEAFF
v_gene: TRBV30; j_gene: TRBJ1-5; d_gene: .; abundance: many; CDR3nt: TGTGCCTGGAAAACGAAGAATCAGCCCCAGCATTTT; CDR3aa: CAWKTKNQPQHF
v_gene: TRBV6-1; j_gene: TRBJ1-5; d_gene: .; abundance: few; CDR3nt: TGTGCCAGCAGTCCCCTTTGGGAAGGGTGGGTTACCACTTCTTTCACGAAAAATCAGCCCCAGCATTTT; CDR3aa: CASSPLWEGWVTTSFTKNQPQHF
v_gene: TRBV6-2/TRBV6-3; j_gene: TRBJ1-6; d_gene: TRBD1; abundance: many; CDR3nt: TGTGCCAGCAATGTGGGGGTGGGACAGGGGAGTTCACCCCTCCACTTT; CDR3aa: CASNVGVGQGSSPLHF
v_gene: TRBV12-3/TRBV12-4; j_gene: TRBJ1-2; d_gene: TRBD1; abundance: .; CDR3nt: TGTGCCAGCAGGCGAAACAGGGGTGCCAACTATGGCTACACCTTC; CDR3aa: CASRRNRGANYGYTF
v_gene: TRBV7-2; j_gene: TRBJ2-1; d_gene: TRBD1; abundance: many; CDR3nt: TGTGCCAGCAGCACGCGACAGGGGAATGAGCAGTTCTTC; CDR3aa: CASSTRQGNEQFF
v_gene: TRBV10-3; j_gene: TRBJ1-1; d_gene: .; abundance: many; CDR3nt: TGTGCCATCAGTGAAGGGGATTTGAACACTGAAGCTTTCTTT; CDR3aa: CAISEGDLNTEAFF
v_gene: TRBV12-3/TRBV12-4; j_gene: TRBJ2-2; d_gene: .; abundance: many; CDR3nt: TGTGCCAGCACCTCTAAGCCCCGGGGGACCGGGGAGCTGTTTTTT; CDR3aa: CASTSKPRGTGELFF
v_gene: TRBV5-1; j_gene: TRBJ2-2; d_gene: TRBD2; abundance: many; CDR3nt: TGCGCCAGCAGCCCCGCCTCCGGGACTAGCGGGGGGCGTACCGGGGAGCTGTTTTTT; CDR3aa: CASSPASGTSGGRTGELFF
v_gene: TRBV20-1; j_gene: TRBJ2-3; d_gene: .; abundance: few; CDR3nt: TGCAGTGCTCAAAGTAGACCAGTGCAGTATTTT; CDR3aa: CSAQSRPVQYF
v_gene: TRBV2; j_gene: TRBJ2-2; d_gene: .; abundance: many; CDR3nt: TGTGCCAGCAGTGAAGCCCCCGGGGAGCTGTTTTTT; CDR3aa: CASSEAPGELFF
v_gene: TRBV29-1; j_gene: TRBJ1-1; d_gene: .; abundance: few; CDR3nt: TGCAGCGTTGATAGCCGAACGGAAACTGAAGCTTTCTTT; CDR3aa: CSVDSRTETEAFF
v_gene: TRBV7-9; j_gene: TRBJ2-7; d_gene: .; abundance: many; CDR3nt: TGTGCCAGCAACCCCTCCGACGTTATCGCCTACGAGCAGTACTTC; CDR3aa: CASNPSDVIAYEQYF